The 15 T cell receptor beta chains given below trace back to one sample, sequenced in a study of beta chain features in type 1 diabetes. Of the isolated RNA, all was reverse transcribed, and so the sequenced material was expressed TCRB transcripts. Sequencing used immunoSEQ multiplex PCR; TCRdb keeps in-frame clones, though not all of them. The sample consists of hundreds of thousands of clones, roughly 13% of them appearing once. Antigens of these TCRs are unknown. General study results and limits: Shorter TCRB CDR3s, moderately but significantly so, were found in Type 1 diabetes patients in all four CD4+ subsets.

Sequencing was done on a sample of naive CD4+ T cells from blood. The receptors derive from a man aged 30 to 45 with type 1 diabetes.

A few counts support this clone. CDR3 loop: CASSLDRGEETQYF. The DNA for the CDR3 is TGTGCCAGCAGCTTGGACAGGGGCGAAGAGACCCAGTACTTC. This sequence joins TRBV5-4 and TRBJ2-5; 7 bases are shared with TRBD1. With 0 bases clipped from V and 3 bases from J, the junction kept 2 bases outside the gene matches. This CDR3 has 14 residues. Germline V gives CDR1 SGHNT, CDR2 YYREEE (reference sequence).

V gene TRBV4-3 combines with J gene TRBJ1-4; D may be TRBD1 (5 bases). Germline V CDR1 and CDR2: LGHNA, YSLEER. CDR3 size: 17 residues. Trimming shortened V by 0 bases and J by 0 bases, and 11 bases separated the two germline ends. The CDR3 spells CASSQDWQGATNEKLFF. CDR3 coding DNA: TGCGCCAGCAGCCAAGACTGGCAGGGTGCAACTAATGAAAAACTGTTTTTT.

The V and J genes are TRBV5-1 and TRBJ2-1, with D maybe TRBD1 (6 bases). Germline V gene lookup returns CDR1 SGHRS and CDR2 YFSETQ. V gave up 4 bases and J gave up 5 bases, with 13 bases separating them. The CDR3 has 14 residues. CDR3 protein: CASSPGTINNEQFF. CDR3 nucleotide sequence: TGCGCCAGCAGCCCCGGGACAATCAACAATGAGCAGTTCTTC.

The rearrangement links TRBV28 to TRBJ2-7; TRBD1 aligns across 8 bases. Per the germline V gene, CDR1 is MDHEN and CDR2 is SYDVKM. V lost 5 bases and J lost 4; bases outside the gene matches: 7. The CDR3 runs to 14 residues. As DNA, the CDR3 is TGTGCCAGCAGTCCCCAGGACAGGGATTACGAGCAGTACTTC. Amino acid sequence: CASSPQDRDYEQYF.

A few counts support this clone. The V and J genes are TRBV28 and TRBJ2-2, with 8 bases aligning to TRBD1. This CDR3 spans 15 amino acids. From germline, CDR1 is MDHEN and CDR2 SYDVKM. V lost 3 bases to trimming and J lost 5 bases; unmatched junction nucleotides: 5. In nucleotides, the CDR3 is TGTGCCAGCAGTTTCCCAGGGGGCAATACCGGGGAGCTGTTTTTT. Translation gives CASSFPGGNTGELFF.

This clone was seen just once. This chain joins TRBV28 and TRBJ1-1, with 7 bases matching TRBD1. The V and J ends lost 7 bases and 6 bases, in that order; junction bases with no gene match: 8. Germline CDR1 and CDR2: MDHEN and SYDVKM. The CDR3 is 13 amino acids. For the CDR3, the DNA is TGTGCCAGCAATCGACTCCAGGGGGCTGAAGCTTTCTTT. This translates into CASNRLQGAEAFF.

This chain links TRBV28 with TRBJ2-6, with a weak D call TRBD1 (6 bases). This CDR3 has 14 amino acids. Germline V gives CDR1 MDHEN, CDR2 SYDVKM. The germline V and J ends were trimmed by 8 bases and 4 bases, with 12 bases remaining between them. The CDR3 nucleotides read TGTGCCAGCTGGACAGCCGCAGGGGCCAACGTCCTGACTTTC. Translating it yields CASWTAAGANVLTF.

The sample holds a few counts of this clone. The chain employs TRBV5-6 and TRBJ1-5; the D is unclear. Germline CDR1 is SGHDT and CDR2 is YYEEEE. Trimming left V 0 bases short and J 4 bases short, with 8 bases between. The CDR3 has 14 residues. CDR3 in DNA: TGTGCCAGCAGCTTGGCTTCCAGAAATCAGCCCCAGCATTTT. This codes for CASSLASRNQPQHF.

This clone occurred once. The rearrangement links TRBV15 to TRBJ2-7; D unclear. The length of the CDR3 is 14 residues. V lost 0 bases to trimming and J lost 4 bases, with 10 bases between them. From germline, CDR1 is LNHNV and CDR2 YYDKDF (reference sequence). CDR3 residues: CATSRDLQLYEQYF. The DNA for the CDR3 is TGTGCCACCAGCAGAGATTTACAGCTGTACGAGCAGTACTTC.

This clone was picked up a small number of times. The CDR3 spells CTSSQVTTGIRQPQHF. The CDR3 region has the DNA TGCACCAGCAGCCAAGTTACTACAGGGATTAGGCAGCCCCAGCATTTT. The genes are TRBV1 and TRBJ1-5; the table calls TRBD1, which could not be checked here. TRBV1 is described as a pseudogene. CDR3 length equals 16 residues.

The table lists this clone with a few counts. The chain recombines TRBV30 with TRBJ2-2, with 7 bases identical to TRBD2. The germline gives CDR1 GTSNPN, CDR2 SVGIG (reference sequence). J was trimmed by 8 bases and V by 6 bases; bases with no gene match: 12. This CDR3 comprises 14 residues. Here the CDR3 DNA reads TGTGCCTGTCCCCGTGGGGGGGTTTTGGGGGAGCTGTTTTTT. This translates into CACPRGGVLGELFF.

The sample holds a few counts of this clone. This rearrangement joins TRBV4-3 to TRBJ2-4, with 7 bases lining up with TRBD1. The CDR3 runs to 19 residues. V lost 0 bases to trimming and J lost 2 bases; unmatched junction nucleotides: 13. Germline lookup yields CDR1 LGHNA and CDR2 YSLEER. DNA for the CDR3: TGCGCCAGCAGCCAAGATCTCCTCTCGGACAGGCCCTCCAAAAACATTCAGTACTTC. Its protein product is CASSQDLLSDRPSKNIQYF.

This clone occurred a few times. The V gene is TRBV7-2, the J gene TRBJ2-3, with TRBD2 as a possible D gene (6 bases). The germline V gene encodes CDR1 SGHTA and CDR2 FQGNSA. V was trimmed by 7 bases and J by 2 bases, leaving 13 bases between them. This CDR3 contains 14 residues. The CDR3 DNA is TGTGCCAGCACCCCTGGGACTGACACAGATACGCAGTATTTT. Protein product: CASTPGTDTDTQYF. Based on the CDR3 plus reference TRBV7-2 and TRBJ2-3, the full variable domain is GAGVSQSPSNKVTEKGKDVELRCDPISGHTALYWYRQSLGQGLEFLIYFQGNSAPDKSGLPSDRFSAERTGGSVSTLTIQRTQQEDSAVYLCASTPGTDTDTQYFGPGTRLTVL.

This clone came up a few times. This rearrangement joins TRBV19 to TRBJ2-3; TRBD2 matches 9 bases. CDR3 length equals 15 residues. Per germline, CDR1 LNHDA and CDR2 SQIVND (reference sequence). After removal of 8 bases from V and 3 bases from J, the junction contained 9 bases not matched to a gene. Here the CDR3 DNA reads TGTGCCAGTTCTAACAGCGGGAGGCTGACAGATACGCAGTATTTT. Protein sequence: CASSNSGRLTDTQYF.

This clone was detected a few times. This chain joins TRBV7-9 and TRBJ1-1, with TRBD1 as a possible D gene (5 bases). Germline loops: CDR1 SEHNR, CDR2 FQNEAQ (reference sequence). This CDR3 spans 16 amino acids. Between the trimmed V and J ends, which lost 8 bases and 0 bases, there was a span of 19 bases. The CDR3 nucleotides read TGTGCCAGCGACCGGAGGGGTGTTTCTCTGAACACTGAAGCTTTCTTT. This encodes CASDRRGVSLNTEAFF.